A single sample gave rise to the 18 T cell receptor beta chains below, sequenced in a study of molecular identifiers for immune sequencing clone quantification. TCRdb ran MiXCR on the PCR reads and lists one entry per CDR3 protein. Of roughly 320,000 distinct CDR3 sequences listed, over 20% are singletons. Sequenced sample: naive CD8+ T cells from blood, with Jurkat cell RNA spiked in. Documented subset: FACS-sorted CD8+CD4-CCR7+CD45RA+ naive T cells. The receptors originated from a human donor in good health. Some libraries in this study had Jurkat cell RNA spiked in.

About this clonotype itself: One base away lies a much larger clone, so this may be a sequencing read error. V usage is TRBV27 and J usage is TRBJ2-7; weak D call: TRBD1 (6 bases). V was clipped by 4 bases and J by 1 base, with 11 bases between them. The length of the CDR3 is 14 residues. CDR1 and CDR2 from the germline V gene are MNHEY and SMNVEV (reference sequence). Written as DNA, the CDR3 is TGTGCCAGCAGTTCCGGACAGACATCCTACGAGCAGTACTTC. Translation: CASSSGQTSYEQYF.

In this sample, this clonotype turned up a few times. The rearrangement joins TRBV30 to TRBJ2-3; TRBD2 matches 13 bases. Per the germline V gene, CDR1 is GTSNPN and CDR2 is SVGIG (reference sequence). Trimming removed 5 bases from V and 4 bases from J; junction bases left unmatched: 6. This CDR3 region has 15 residues. DNA for the CDR3: TGTGCCTGGCAACTAGCGGGGGGGCCGGCAGATACGCAGTATTTT. The encoded protein is CAWQLAGGPADTQYF.

The V and J genes are TRBV20-1 and TRBJ2-7, with 8 bases matching TRBD2. Germline values: CDR1 DFQATT, CDR2 SNEGSKA (reference sequence). This CDR3 region has 15 residues. The J segment lost 3 bases and the V segment lost 0 bases, leaving 7 bases of the junction unmatched. The CDR3 loop is CSARDLREEIYEQYF. The CDR3 coding sequence is TGCAGTGCTAGAGATTTGCGGGAGGAAATCTACGAGCAGTACTTC.

The chain employs TRBV12-3 or TRBV12-4 and TRBJ2-7, with a possible D match to TRBD2 (5 bases). The CDR3 has 13 residues. V was cut by 4 bases and J by 3 bases, with 10 bases left in between. The CDR3 protein is CASSSPGDYEQYF. CDR3 DNA: TGTGCCAGCAGTTCACCCGGGGACTACGAGCAGTACTTC.

The V and J genes are TRBV4-1 and TRBJ2-2; D is uncertain. This CDR3 comprises 15 residues. From germline, CDR1 is MGHRA and CDR2 YSYEKL. Trimming left V 1 base short and J 4 bases short, with 10 bases between. The CDR3 loop reads CASSQGQIFTGELFF. In DNA, the CDR3 is TGCGCCAGCAGCCAAGGGCAGATTTTCACCGGGGAGCTGTTTTTT.

The rearrangement uses TRBV7-9 and TRBJ1-5, with D tentatively TRBD1 (5 bases). This CDR3 has 16 amino acids. The V end was cut by 2 bases, the J end by 0 bases, with 11 bases between. Germline loops: CDR1 SEHNR, CDR2 FQNEAQ (reference sequence). The CDR3 bases are TGTGCCAGCAGCTTAATGGCGGGGGATAGCAATCAGCCCCAGCATTTT. Protein sequence: CASSLMAGDSNQPQHF.

The chain carries TRBV4-1 and TRBJ2-7; 10 nucleotides match TRBD2. V shed 2 bases and J 8 bases; nucleotides not matched to a gene: 12. This CDR3 has 16 residues. Germline V gives CDR1 MGHRA, CDR2 YSYEKL. This CDR3 is CASSQIGSSGRGKQYF. The CDR3, as DNA: TGCGCCAGCAGCCAAATTGGCTCGAGCGGGAGGGGAAAGCAGTACTTC.

This sequence joins TRBV5-1 and TRBJ2-3; D ambiguous. The CDR3 is 16 residues long. Germline lookup yields CDR1 SGHRS and CDR2 YFSETQ. Trimming pared 4 bases from V and 1 base from J, leaving 16 bases between. CDR3 in amino acids: CASSVLWTPRTDTQYF. The CDR3 coding sequence is TGCGCCAGCAGCGTGCTTTGGACGCCTCGCACAGATACGCAGTATTTT.

As to this clonotype: Given a much more abundant clone one base away, this may be a read error. The V and J genes are TRBV5-1 and TRBJ1-1; 9 bases are shared with TRBD1. V dropped 5 bases and J dropped 3; count of bases not matched to a gene: 11. The CDR3 totals 16 residues. Germline values: CDR1 SGHRS, CDR2 YFSETQ. Here the CDR3 reads CASSNRGRNPYTEAFF. CDR3 DNA: TGCGCCAGCAGTAACAGGGGGCGAAACCCGTACACTGAAGCTTTCTTT.

This chain joins TRBV30 and TRBJ2-5; 13 bases agree with TRBD2. CDR3 length equals 15 residues. The V segment lost 4 bases and the J segment 2 bases; nucleotides outside the gene matches: 4. Germline CDR1 GTSNPN, CDR2 SVGIG (reference sequence). DNA for the CDR3: TGTGCCTGGACGACTAGCGGGGGGACACAAGAGACCCAGTACTTC. Amino acids: CAWTTSGGTQETQYF.

The chain employs TRBV6-6 and TRBJ1-2, with D possibly matching TRBD1 (6 bases). V dropped 0 bases and J dropped 1 base, with 9 bases sitting between them. The CDR3 is made up of 15 amino acids. CDR1 MNHNY and CDR2 SVGAGI come from the germline V gene (reference sequence). The CDR3 loop is CASSYSTGLNYGYTF. The CDR3 coding sequence is TGTGCCAGCAGTTACTCCACAGGGCTTAACTATGGCTACACCTTC.

A word on this clonotype: An end of the junction does not agree with germline; a read error may underlie this. This chain joins TRBV7-9 and TRBJ1-4; a weak D match, TRBD1 (6 bases). CDR1 and CDR2 from the germline V gene are SEHNR and FQNEAQ (reference sequence). CDR3 size: 13 residues. CDR3 nucleotide sequence: TGTGCCAGCAGCTTTGAGGGGGAGGAAAAACTGCTTTTT. Its protein product is CASSFEGEEKLLF.

This clonotype has at least ten counts. This chain connects TRBV7-9 to TRBJ1-5; 7 bases align to TRBD1. After removal of 8 bases from V and 0 bases from J, the junction contained 13 bases not matched to a gene. Looked up from germline, CDR1 is SEHNR and CDR2 is FQNEAQ (reference sequence). This CDR3 is 17 amino acids long. The CDR3 region has the DNA TGTGCCAGCGGGTCGGGACAGCTATTAGATAGCAATCAGCCCCAGCATTTT. This gives the protein CASGSGQLLDSNQPQHF.

Only a few counts were recorded for this clonotype. This rearrangement joins TRBV20-1 to TRBJ2-7, with a possible D match to TRBD1 (5 bases). Trimming stripped 0 bases from V and 3 bases from J, with 12 bases between. The CDR3 contains 14 residues. The germline gives CDR1 DFQATT, CDR2 SNEGSKA (reference sequence). Here the CDR3 DNA reads TGCAGTGCTAGAGAACTGATAGGGGACTACGAGCAGTACTTC. This sequence encodes CSARELIGDYEQYF.

This clonotype has just a few counts. The chain joins TRBV12-5 to TRBJ2-3; 14 positions agree with TRBD2. CDR1 is LGHNT, CDR2 FRNRAP, per germline. Trimming at V came to 1 base and at J to 0 bases, leaving 6 bases not matched to a gene. This CDR3 has 19 amino acids. The DNA for the CDR3 is TGTGCTAGTGGTTTGGGGGGACTAGCGGGGGCCAAGAGCACAGATACGCAGTATTTT. Amino acids: CASGLGGLAGAKSTDTQYF. Based on the CDR3 plus reference TRBV12-5 and TRBJ2-3, the full variable domain is DARVTQTPRHKVTEMGQEVTMRCQPILGHNTVFWYRQTMMQGLELLAYFRNRAPLDDSGMPKDRFSAEMPDATLATLKIQPSEPRDSAVYFCASGLGGLAGAKSTDTQYFGPGTRLTVL.

To note about this clonotype: A far larger clone differs by one base, so this is likely a read error. The rearrangement joins TRBV6-6 to TRBJ2-3; D gene unclear. Germline-derived CDR1 and CDR2 are MNHNY and SVGAGI (reference sequence). The CDR3 has 12 amino acids. The CDR3: CASSYSSDTRYF. For the CDR3, the DNA is TGTGCCAGCAGTTACTCTAGTGATACGCGGTATTTT.

As to this clonotype: A much more abundant neighbour one base away suggests this may be a read error. V usage is TRBV28 and J usage is TRBJ1-1; unclear D gene. The CDR3 is 13 residues long. Germline V gene lookup returns CDR1 MDHEN and CDR2 SYDVKM. The CDR3 DNA sequence: TGTGCCAGCCGGACGGTAATGAACACTGTAGCTTTCTTT. It specifies CASRTVMNTVAFF.

The chain carries TRBV5-5 and TRBJ2-3; no reliable D call. V was pared by 4 bases and J by 4 bases, with 13 bases between. The CDR3 length is 14 residues. CDR1 and CDR2 (germline): SGHKS, YYEKEE (reference sequence). CDR3 residues: CASSTPVLADTQYF. The CDR3 DNA follows: TGTGCCAGCAGCACCCCAGTGCTCGCAGATACGCAGTATTTT.